Described below is a single T cell receptor beta chain sequence and its context. What it recognizes is unknown. This sample stems from a study of blood T cells in healthy people across ages. Study conclusions and caveats: PBMCs that were unsorted prevented a conclusive naive versus antigen-experienced comparison.

The V gene's germline CDR1 is MNHEY and CDR2 SVGAGI. The CDR3 runs 15 residues. Trimming took 8 bases from V and 7 from J; bases not matched to a gene: 14. A second roughly 6 to 11 cycle PCR used barcoded and J-beta primers. In TCRdb, the 5' RACE reads were re-called with MiXCR into one record per CDR3 protein. This sample has hundreds of thousands of distinct CDR3 sequences, with about 48% found just once. The chain combines TRBV6-5 with TRBJ2-7; 10 nucleotides match TRBD2. Input material: blood. The receptor was derived from a man older than 75 in good health. The CDR3 DNA reads TGTGCCAGCCGAATAACTAGCGGGACCTACAATGAGCAGTACTTC. Its translation: CASRITSGTYNEQYF.